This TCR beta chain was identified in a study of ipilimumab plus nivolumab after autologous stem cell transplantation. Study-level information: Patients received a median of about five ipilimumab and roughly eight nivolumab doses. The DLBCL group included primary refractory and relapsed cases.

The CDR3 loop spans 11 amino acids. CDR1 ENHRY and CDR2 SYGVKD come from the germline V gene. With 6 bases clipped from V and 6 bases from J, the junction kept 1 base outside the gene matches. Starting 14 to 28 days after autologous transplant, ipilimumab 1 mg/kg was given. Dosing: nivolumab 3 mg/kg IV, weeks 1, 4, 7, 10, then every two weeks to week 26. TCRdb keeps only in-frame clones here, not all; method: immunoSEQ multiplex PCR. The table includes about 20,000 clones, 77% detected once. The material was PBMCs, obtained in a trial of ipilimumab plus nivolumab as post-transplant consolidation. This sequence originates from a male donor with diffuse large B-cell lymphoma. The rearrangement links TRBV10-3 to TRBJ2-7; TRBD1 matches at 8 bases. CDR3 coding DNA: TGTGCCATCAGAACAGGGGGCGAGCAGTACTTC. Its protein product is CAIRTGGEQYF.